Each of the 25 T cell receptor beta chains below was sequenced from the same sample in a study of blood T cell repertoires in COVID-19. Repertoires were generated with immunoSEQ multiplex PCR, while TCRdb's copy carries only in-frame clones and drops some. The sample has about 86,000 clones; 75% to 90% are singletons. The sample taken for sequencing was peripheral blood. The receptors were sampled from a human donor in a cohort sampled during active COVID-19.

The V call is TRBV6-5, the J call TRBJ2-1; tentative D call: TRBD2 (6 bases). Trimming shortened V by 9 bases and J by 4 bases, and 16 bases separated the two germline ends. The CDR3 sequence is 14 residues long. Germline-derived CDR1 and CDR2 are MNHEY and SVGAGI. The CDR3 bases are TGTGCCAGTCTGTACGGGACTGTATACAATGAGCAGTTCTTC. Its protein product is CASLYGTVYNEQFF.

This rearrangement joins TRBV29-1 to TRBJ2-3; D is unclear. Germline CDR1 reads SQVTM; CDR2 reads ANQGSEA. The CDR3 is 12 residues long. V dropped 8 bases and J dropped 2 bases, with 11 bases sitting between them. The CDR3 sequence is CSPGLDTDTQYF. DNA of the CDR3: TGCAGCCCTGGGCTTGACACAGATACGCAGTATTTT.

V and J are TRBV19 and TRBJ1-2; TRBD1 aligns across 8 bases. Germline V gene data show CDR1 as LNHDA and CDR2 as SQIVND (reference sequence). The V gene end was trimmed by 5 bases and the J gene end by 5 bases; junction bases not matched to a gene: 10. This CDR3 spans 15 amino acids. The CDR3 DNA reads TGTGCCAGTAGTTCCCGCGGGACAGGAGGATATGGCTACACCTTC. Amino acid sequence: CASSSRGTGGYGYTF.

V usage is TRBV9 and J usage is TRBJ2-1; TRBD2 matches at 7 bases. The CDR3 runs to 16 residues. The J segment lost 1 base and the V segment lost 0 bases, leaving 4 bases of the junction unmatched. Germline lookup yields CDR1 SGDLS and CDR2 YYNGEE. This chain's CDR3 is CASSVGGRVSYNEQFF. CDR3 nucleotides: TGTGCCAGCAGCGTAGGCGGGAGAGTTTCCTACAATGAGCAGTTCTTC.

This clone appeared once. This chain connects TRBV7-3 to TRBJ1-6; TRBD1 aligns across 9 bases. Germline-derived CDR1 and CDR2 are SGHTA and FQGTGA. The CDR3 is 13 amino acids. V lost 5 bases and J lost 9; bases outside the gene matches: 2. The CDR3 DNA sequence: TGTGCCAGCAGCCCGACAGGGGGTTCACCCCTCCACTTT. This translates into CASSPTGGSPLHF.

This chain joins TRBV4-1 and TRBJ2-4; TRBD1 might be the D (8 bases). The germline V gene has CDR1 MGHRA and CDR2 YSYEKL. V dropped 1 base and J dropped 6 bases, with 13 bases sitting between them. The CDR3 has 15 amino acids. This CDR3 reads CASSQVTGGANIQYF. The DNA for the CDR3 is TGCGCCAGCAGCCAAGTCACAGGGGGGGCAAACATTCAGTACTTC.

The chain links TRBV18 to TRBJ1-1; possibly TRBD1 for D (6 bases). V was cut by 1 base and J by 5 bases, with 11 bases left in between. Germline-derived CDR1 and CDR2 are KGHSH and LQKENI. This CDR3 is built from 14 residues. Here the CDR3 DNA reads TGTGCCAGCTCACCACTAGGACAGAGAACTGAAGCTTTCTTT. Protein product: CASSPLGQRTEAFF.

The chain uses TRBV6-5 and TRBJ1-5; D might be TRBD1 (5 bases). This CDR3 is 13 amino acids long. Trimming took off 8 bases at V and 4 bases at J, with 12 bases between the two ends. Germline-derived CDR1 and CDR2 are MNHEY and SVGAGI. DNA of the CDR3: TGTGCCAGCCTTCCCACAGGTAATCAGCCCCAGCATTTT. This sequence encodes CASLPTGNQPQHF.

This chain links TRBV4-1 with TRBJ2-1, with 12 bases matching TRBD2. The CDR3 extends over 16 amino acids. The V segment lost 4 bases and the J segment 4 bases; nucleotides outside the gene matches: 5. Per the germline V gene, CDR1 is MGHRA and CDR2 is YSYEKL. In DNA, the CDR3 is TGCGCCAGCAGCCCCGGGACTAGCGGGTGGTACAATGAGCAGTTCTTC. Protein product: CASSPGTSGWYNEQFF.

The rearrangement links TRBV4-2 to TRBJ1-1; possible D gene TRBD1, 6 bases. Germline assignment: CDR1 LGHNA and CDR2 YNFKEQ. The CDR3 runs to 14 residues. The V and J ends lost 4 bases and 2 bases respectively, with 11 bases between them. CDR3 residues: CASSPRGKNTEAFF. CDR3 DNA sequence: TGTGCCAGCAGCCCTAGGGGGAAAAACACTGAAGCTTTCTTT.

This sequence joins TRBV5-1 and TRBJ2-1; D remains ambiguous. The CDR3 covers 16 residues. CDR1 and CDR2 (germline): SGHRS, YFSETQ. Deletions cut 0 bases from V and 0 bases from J, with 10 bases between. In nucleotides, the CDR3 is TGCGCCAGCAGCTTGGTCGCAGGTAGCTCCTACAATGAGCAGTTCTTC. Translating gives CASSLVAGSSYNEQFF.

This clone has just a few counts. The V gene is TRBV5-1, the J gene TRBJ1-5, with 8 nucleotides matching TRBD1. The germline CDR1 and CDR2 sequences are SGHRS and YFSETQ. V was pared by 4 bases and J by 7 bases, with 10 bases of the junction left unmatched. This CDR3 contains 15 residues. CDR3 region: CASSPGQGAIQPQHF. The CDR3 DNA is TGCGCCAGCAGCCCCGGGCAGGGGGCTATCCAGCCCCAGCATTTT. Combining the CDR3 with reference TRBV5-1 and TRBJ1-5 gives the whole variable domain KAGVTQTPRYLIKTRGQQVTLSCSPISGHRSVSWYQQTPGQGLQFLFEYFSETQRNKGNFPGRFSGRQFSNSRSEMNVSTLELGDSALYLCASSPGQGAIQPQHFGDGTRLSIL.

This rearrangement joins TRBV27 to TRBJ2-7; the D gene is possibly TRBD2 (6 bases). The CDR3 sequence is 16 residues long. Germline V gene data show CDR1 as MNHEY and CDR2 as SMNVEV (reference sequence). V dropped 5 bases and J dropped 0 bases, with 17 bases sitting between them. CDR3 nucleotides: TGTGCCAGCAGTCTCTCGGGACTGTCCCCCTCCTACGAGCAGTACTTC. Its translation: CASSLSGLSPSYEQYF.

This chain connects TRBV10-3 to TRBJ1-1; TRBD1 matches 11 bases. Trimming took 6 bases from V and 5 from J; bases not matched to a gene: 5. This CDR3 contains 14 residues. Germline CDR1 ENHRY, CDR2 SYGVKD. The CDR3 DNA reads TGTGCCATCAGGGGGACAGGGGGAGAGACTGAAGCTTTCTTT. It encodes CAIRGTGGETEAFF.

This chain links TRBV24-1 with TRBJ2-3; 8 nucleotides align to TRBD2. The junction had 10 bases not matched to a gene; V was cut back by 7 bases and J by 2 bases. The CDR3 has 16 residues. CDR1 is KGHDR and CDR2 is SFDVKD in the germline V gene. The CDR3 sequence is CATSGGGETFTDTQYF. CDR3 bases: TGTGCCACCAGCGGGGGGGGCGAAACTTTCACAGATACGCAGTATTTT.

This chain links TRBV18 with TRBJ1-1, with 7 bases fitting TRBD1. The CDR3 contains 16 residues. Germline lookup yields CDR1 KGHSH and CDR2 LQKENI. Trimming cost V 4 bases and J 1 base; bases outside gene matches: 9. The CDR3 DNA sequence: TGTGCCAGCTCACTATGGGAACAGGGGTCGAACACTGAAGCTTTCTTT. Translated, it gives CASSLWEQGSNTEAFF.

CDR3 in amino acids: CASSPGEGRYYEQYF. The CDR3 DNA is TGTGCCAGCAGCCCCGGGGAGGGCCGGTACTACGAGCAGTACTTC. The rearrangement links TRBV9 to TRBJ2-7; TRBD2 matches 7 bases. The CDR3 covers 15 residues. Unmatched junction bases numbered 10, after V lost 4 bases and J lost 3 bases. The germline gives CDR1 SGDLS, CDR2 YYNGEE. Full variable domain (rest looked up from reference TRBV9 and TRBJ2-7): DSGVTQTPKHLITATGQRVTLRCSPRSGDLSVYWYQQSLDQGLQFLIQYYNGEERAKGNILERFSAQQFPDLHSELNLSSLELGDSALYFCASSPGEGRYYEQYFGPGTRLTVT.

The chain is built from TRBV24-1 and TRBJ2-5, with D possibly being TRBD1 (5 bases). V was trimmed by 5 bases and J by 5 bases, leaving 11 bases between them. Germline V gene lookup returns CDR1 KGHDR and CDR2 SFDVKD. The CDR3 sequence is 13 residues long. CDR3 nucleotides: TGTGCCACCAGTGTAGCAGGGTATGAGACCCAGTACTTC. Amino acids: CATSVAGYETQYF.

The rearrangement uses TRBV19 and TRBJ2-3; possible D gene TRBD2, 7 bases. V gave up 5 bases and J gave up 2 bases, with 17 bases separating them. Germline-derived CDR1 and CDR2 are LNHDA and SQIVND (reference sequence). CDR3 length: 16 residues. As DNA, the CDR3 is TGTGCCAGTAGTCCCCGGGGGGCCCCCGCCACAGATACGCAGTATTTT. Protein: CASSPRGAPATDTQYF. The whole variable domain, filled in from reference TRBV19 and TRBJ2-3, reads DGGITQSPKYLFRKEGQNVTLSCEQNLNHDAMYWYRQDPGQGLRLIYYSQIVNDFQKGDIAEGYSVSREKKESFPLTVTSAQKNPTAFYLCASSPRGAPATDTQYFGPGTRLTVL.

This chain uses TRBV18 with TRBJ1-6; D is ambiguous. In germline, CDR1 is KGHSH, CDR2 LQKENI. Trimming left V 2 bases short and J 9 bases short, with 14 bases between. The CDR3 runs 15 residues. Here the CDR3 reads CASSPVSGSSSPLHF. CDR3 DNA sequence: TGTGCCAGCTCACCAGTTTCCGGGAGTAGTTCACCCCTCCACTTT.

The chain couples TRBV6-1 to TRBJ1-5, with D perhaps TRBD1 (6 bases). In germline, CDR1 is MNHNS, CDR2 SASEGT. This CDR3 has 14 amino acids. The V and J ends lost 3 bases and 5 bases respectively, with 11 bases between them. CDR3 in amino acids: CASSDPTGYQPQHF. The CDR3 region has the DNA TGTGCCAGCAGTGACCCGACAGGCTATCAGCCCCAGCATTTT.

This clone has just one count. J is TRBJ1-2 and V is TRBV29-1, with 10 bases lining up with TRBD1. The V and J ends lost 5 bases and 4 bases, in that order; junction bases with no gene match: 13. This CDR3 has 16 amino acids. CDR1 and CDR2 (germline): SQVTM, ANQGSEA. The CDR3 DNA reads TGCAGCGTTAGCGGGGGACAGGGGAAGCCTCTCTATGGCTACACCTTC. Amino acid sequence: CSVSGGQGKPLYGYTF.

The chain employs TRBV28 and TRBJ1-1; 8 nucleotides align to TRBD1. The germline CDR1 and CDR2 sequences are MDHEN and SYDVKM. Trimming cost V 2 bases and J 4 bases; bases outside gene matches: 3. The CDR3 contains 14 residues. The CDR3 DNA sequence: TGTGCCAGCAGTTTACGACAGGGGTTCACTGAAGCTTTCTTT. As protein: CASSLRQGFTEAFF.

V usage is TRBV28 and J usage is TRBJ1-2; 8 positions agree with TRBD1. Per germline, CDR1 MDHEN and CDR2 SYDVKM. V shed 5 bases and J 6 bases; nucleotides not matched to a gene: 8. The CDR3 is made up of 14 amino acids. The CDR3 DNA is TGTGCCAGCAGTCTTGACAGGGGTAGCGATGGCTACACCTTC. This encodes CASSLDRGSDGYTF.

This clone was seen a few times. The V call is TRBV28, the J call TRBJ2-7; 7 bases fit TRBD1. V shed 6 bases and J 0 bases; nucleotides not matched to a gene: 17. This CDR3 spans 18 amino acids. Germline V lookup: CDR1 MDHEN, CDR2 SYDVKM. CDR3 amino acids: CASRPRTGTATLSYEQYF. The CDR3 DNA is TGTGCCAGCAGGCCCCGGACCGGGACAGCCACCCTCTCCTACGAGCAGTACTTC.